Shown below are 13 T cell receptor beta chains from a single sample sequenced in a study of T cell repertoires in cytomegalovirus infection. The antigens for these receptors are not known. TCRdb fed the reads into MiXCR, producing one record per CDR3 protein. The table lists roughly 700,000 distinct CDR3 sequences, about 30% of them singletons, with around a sixth in the top ten. The sample consisted of cultured PBMCs, taken from culture after CMV antigen stimulation. The origin of the receptors is a human donor in good health (CMV status not recorded). Some clones in this sample may be carry-over from other donors' samples.

This clonotype was found a few times. The chain has TRBV20-1 and TRBJ1-3; 7 bases map to TRBD1. The J segment lost 1 base and the V segment lost 7 bases, leaving 4 bases of the junction unmatched. Germline V gives CDR1 DFQATT, CDR2 SNEGSKA (reference sequence). This CDR3 region has 13 residues. This CDR3 is CSVLDRSGNTIYF. The CDR3 coding sequence is TGCAGTGTCCTGGACAGGTCTGGAAACACCATATATTTT.

V usage is TRBV7-9 and J usage is TRBJ2-2, with D possibly matching TRBD1 (6 bases). The CDR3 is made up of 12 amino acids. V lost 4 bases, J lost 7 bases, and 7 bases lay in between. The germline CDR1 and CDR2 sequences are SEHNR and FQNEAQ (reference sequence). CDR3 protein: CASSSGVGELFF. CDR3 nucleotide sequence: TGTGCCAGCAGCTCAGGGGTCGGGGAGCTGTTTTTT. The full variable domain, completed using reference TRBV7-9 and TRBJ2-2, is DTGVSQNPRHKITKRGQNVTFRCDPISEHNRLYWYRQTLGQGPEFLTYFQNEAQLEKSRLLSDRFSAERPKGSFSTLEIQRTEQGDSAMYLCASSSGVGELFFGEGSRLTVL.

The count of this clonotype is one. The chain is built from TRBV2 and TRBJ1-2; D unclear. Germline V lookup: CDR1 SNHLY, CDR2 FYNNEI. The CDR3 has 13 amino acids. V was trimmed by 10 bases and J by 2 bases, leaving 14 bases between them. The CDR3 DNA reads TGTGCCACAACGGCCGGAAGAAACTATGGCTACACCTTC. It translates to CATTAGRNYGYTF.

This clonotype was detected only a few times. The chain's CDR3 is CASSLSSGQGPGYTF. For the CDR3, the DNA is TGTGCCAGCAGCTTATCGTCGGGACAGGGTCCTGGCTACACCTTC. The rearrangement uses TRBV7-9 and TRBJ1-2; 9 bases fit TRBD1. Germline trimming cut 2 bases from V and 7 bases from J; bases unmatched to any gene: 8. The CDR3 runs to 15 residues. From germline, CDR1 is SEHNR and CDR2 FQNEAQ (reference sequence).

V gene TRBV29-1 combines with J gene TRBJ2-3; D gene unclear. The CDR3 extends over 13 amino acids. CDR1 and CDR2 from the germline V gene are SQVTM and ANQGSEA. Trimming stripped 0 bases from V and 2 bases from J, with 6 bases between. This chain's CDR3 is CSVEEALTDTQYF. As DNA, the CDR3 is TGCAGCGTTGAAGAGGCCCTCACAGATACGCAGTATTTT.

The chain is built from TRBV5-5 and TRBJ2-3; 10 bases align to TRBD2. The germline gives CDR1 SGHKS, CDR2 YYEKEE (reference sequence). V lost 4 bases and J lost 0; bases outside the gene matches: 5. The length of the CDR3 is 16 residues. The CDR3 DNA reads as TGTGCCAGCAGCCCAGGACTAGCGGTTAGCACAGATACGCAGTATTTT. Amino acid sequence: CASSPGLAVSTDTQYF.

The genes are TRBV18 and TRBJ2-7, with 7 bases lining up with TRBD1. Per the germline V gene, CDR1 is KGHSH and CDR2 is LQKENI. The junction had 9 bases not matched to a gene; V was cut back by 5 bases and J by 5 bases. CDR3 size: 14 residues. The CDR3 loop reads CASSWIDREHEQYF. The CDR3 region has the DNA TGTGCCAGCTCATGGATTGACAGGGAACACGAGCAGTACTTC.

The rearrangement joins TRBV20-1 to TRBJ1-5; TRBD1 is a possible D gene (6 bases). This CDR3 has 13 residues. The germline gives CDR1 DFQATT, CDR2 SNEGSKA (reference sequence). Trimming shortened V by 2 bases and J by 7 bases, and 12 bases separated the two germline ends. Written as DNA, the CDR3 is TGCAGTGCTAGACCCCCAGGGGTACAGCCCCAGCATTTT. Its translation: CSARPPGVQPQHF.

The rearrangement joins TRBV18 to TRBJ1-1; D is ambiguous. Trimming cost V 0 bases and J 8 bases, with 16 bases left between them. The germline CDR1 and CDR2 sequences are KGHSH and LQKENI. The CDR3 has 15 residues. CDR3 nucleotide sequence: TGTGCCAGCTCACCACCGTCATCCCGGGCCTCGGAAGCTTTCTTT. It specifies CASSPPSSRASEAFF.

This chain joins TRBV7-6 and TRBJ2-2; D is unresolved. The V and J ends lost 5 bases and 1 base respectively, with 11 bases between them. The CDR3 sequence is 15 residues long. Germline V gives CDR1 SGHVS, CDR2 FNYEAQ. CDR3 loop: CASSQNDGNTGELFF. For the CDR3, the DNA is TGTGCCAGCAGCCAAAACGACGGGAACACCGGGGAGCTGTTTTTT.

The CDR3 sequence is CSARDQVAGRTDTQYF. Written as DNA, the CDR3 is TGCAGTGCTAGAGATCAGGTTGCGGGACGCACAGATACGCAGTATTTT. The chain combines TRBV20-1 with TRBJ2-3, with TRBD2 as a possible D gene (6 bases). This CDR3 has 16 amino acids. V shed 0 bases and J shed 1 base, with 14 bases lying between them. Germline-derived CDR1 and CDR2 are DFQATT and SNEGSKA (reference sequence).

This chain joins TRBV4-1 and TRBJ1-2; 8 bases match TRBD1. The junction had 5 bases not matched to a gene; V was cut back by 0 bases and J by 2 bases. The CDR3 spans 16 residues. Germline V gene data show CDR1 as MGHRA and CDR2 as YSYEKL. For the CDR3, the DNA is TGCGCCAGCAGCCAAGAGAGCAGGGGGCCCAACTATGGCTACACCTTC. This encodes CASSQESRGPNYGYTF.

In this sample, this clonotype turned up a few times. The V gene is TRBV7-9, the J gene TRBJ2-1, with TRBD1 identical over 8 bases. CDR1 SEHNR and CDR2 FQNEAQ come from the germline V gene (reference sequence). The CDR3 spans 15 residues. V dropped 1 base and J dropped 5; count of bases not matched to a gene: 4. The CDR3 DNA follows: TGTGCCAGCAGCTTAGGCGGGACAGGCGACAATGAGCAGTTCTTC. Amino acid sequence: CASSLGGTGDNEQFF.